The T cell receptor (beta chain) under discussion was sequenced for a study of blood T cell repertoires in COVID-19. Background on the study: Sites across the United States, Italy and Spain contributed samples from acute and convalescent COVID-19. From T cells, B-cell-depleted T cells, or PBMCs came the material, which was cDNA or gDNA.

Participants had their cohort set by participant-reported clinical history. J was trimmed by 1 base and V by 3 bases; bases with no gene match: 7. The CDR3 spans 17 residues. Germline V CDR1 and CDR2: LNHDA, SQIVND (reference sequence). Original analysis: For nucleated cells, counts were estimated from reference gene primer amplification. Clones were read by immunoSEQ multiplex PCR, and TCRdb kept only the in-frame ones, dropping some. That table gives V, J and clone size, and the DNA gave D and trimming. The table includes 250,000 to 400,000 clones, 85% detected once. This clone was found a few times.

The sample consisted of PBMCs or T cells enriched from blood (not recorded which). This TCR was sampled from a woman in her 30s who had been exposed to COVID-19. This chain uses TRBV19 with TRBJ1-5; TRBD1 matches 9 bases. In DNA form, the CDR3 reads TGTGCCAGTAGTATGGGGACAGGGCCCGGCAGCAATCAGCCCCAGCATTTT. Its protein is CASSMGTGPGSNQPQHF.